This TCR beta chain is drawn from a study of tumor-infiltrating lymphocytes in glioblastoma multiforme. General study findings and limits: RNA-based TCR sequencing may distort clone frequencies, since cells carry unequal TCR transcript numbers. Only one glioblastoma patient had TCR and mutation analysis.

CDR1 and CDR2 (germline): SQVTM, ANQGSEA. The CDR3 spans 15 residues. Regarding this clonotype: What it binds is not known. One end of the junction fails to match germline, which may point to a read error.

TCR beta libraries were built from RNA through three nested multiplex PCR rounds using modified ARM-PCR. Input was 0.5 ug total RNA, reverse-transcribed with a C-beta primer. No unique molecular identifiers were described for these TCRB libraries. TCRdb recomputed calls from the multiplex PCR reads with MiXCR, one row per CDR3 protein. The sample has 9,900 or so distinct CDR3 sequences, about 67% seen once; the top ten hold approximately 58%. Sequenced input: brain tumor tissue. The sequence was collected from a male donor with glioblastoma. The V and J genes are TRBV29-1 and TRBJ2-5; no definite D call. CDR3 DNA sequence: TGCATCGTTGAAGAGCACGGCCGCCACCAAGATACCCAGTACTTC. Its translation is CIVEEHGRHQDTQYF.